These 19 T cell receptor beta chains were sequenced from one sample in a study of cytomegalovirus exposure and HLA in healthy donors. This table comes from immunoSEQ multiplex PCR, and its TCRdb copy is limited to in-frame clones, with some not included. This table has 150,000 to 200,000 clones, roughly 86% appearing once. The sample taken for sequencing was PBMCs. Receptors originate from a woman aged 18-29 years in good health and CMV-seronegative.

The CDR3 sequence is CASSLEAGTGGLGPQHF. The DNA for the CDR3 is TGTGCCAGCAGTCTAGAAGCCGGGACAGGGGGCTTGGGGCCCCAGCATTTT. V usage is TRBV2 and J usage is TRBJ1-5; 12 bases match TRBD1. J gave up 9 bases and V 5 bases, and 14 bases lay outside the gene matches. The CDR3 runs to 17 residues. Per germline, CDR1 SNHLY and CDR2 FYNNEI.

This chain uses TRBV12-5 with TRBJ2-2, with D perhaps matching TRBD1 (6 bases). There are 15 residues in the CDR3. Germline assignment: CDR1 LGHNT and CDR2 FRNRAP. The CDR3 nucleotides read TGTGCCTCTCGTACAGGGAGAGCGAACACCGGGGAGCTGTTTTTT. Residues: CASRTGRANTGELFF. Based on the CDR3 plus reference TRBV12-5 and TRBJ2-2, the full variable domain is DARVTQTPRHKVTEMGQEVTMRCQPILGHNTVFWYRQTMMQGLELLAYFRNRAPLDDSGMPKDRFSAEMPDATLATLKIQPSEPRDSAVYFCASRTGRANTGELFFGEGSRLTVL.

This clone was seen only a few times. The chain joins TRBV29-1 to TRBJ1-2; no clear D. CDR1 is SQVTM, CDR2 ANQGSEA, per germline. CDR3 length: 12 amino acids. V shed 3 bases and J shed 4 bases, with 9 bases lying between them. The CDR3 region is CSVDPGSYGYTF. DNA for the CDR3: TGCAGCGTTGATCCGGGGAGCTATGGCTACACCTTC.

The chain recombines TRBV14 with TRBJ2-7; no firm D call. Trimming cost V 0 bases and J 4 bases, with 7 bases left between them. Germline-derived CDR1 and CDR2 are SGHDN and FVKESK. This CDR3 is built from 13 residues. The CDR3 DNA is TGTGCCAGCAGCCAAGAATGGCAGTACGAGCAGTACTTC. This translates into CASSQEWQYEQYF. Full variable domain (rest looked up from reference TRBV14 and TRBJ2-7): EAGVTQFPSHSVIEKGQTVTLRCDPISGHDNLYWYRRVMGKEIKFLLHFVKESKQDESGMPNNRFLAERTGGTYSTLKVQPAELEDSGVYFCASSQEWQYEQYFGPGTRLTVT.

The table lists this clone with a count of one. The chain has TRBV9 and TRBJ2-3, with 7 nucleotides matching TRBD2. Trimming removed 2 bases from V and 4 bases from J; junction bases left unmatched: 4. The germline V gene has CDR1 SGDLS and CDR2 YYNGEE. CDR3 length equals 14 residues. The CDR3, as DNA: TGTGCCAGCAGCGTCGGCGGGAGTGCAGATACGCAGTATTTT. Translating it yields CASSVGGSADTQYF. Full variable domain (remainder filled in from reference TRBV9 and TRBJ2-3): DSGVTQTPKHLITATGQRVTLRCSPRSGDLSVYWYQQSLDQGLQFLIQYYNGEERAKGNILERFSAQQFPDLHSELNLSSLELGDSALYFCASSVGGSADTQYFGPGTRLTVL.

CDR3 loop: CASSFSGTGAYEQYF. For the CDR3, the DNA is TGTGCCAGCAGCTTTTCGGGGACAGGGGCCTACGAGCAGTACTTC. The J gene is TRBJ2-7, the V gene TRBV7-9; TRBD1 matches 10 bases. Trimming at V came to 3 bases and at J to 2 bases, leaving 4 bases not matched to a gene. Germline CDR1 is SEHNR and CDR2 is FQNEAQ (reference sequence). The CDR3 is made up of 15 amino acids.

V gene TRBV5-1 combines with J gene TRBJ1-1; no clear D. Germline V lookup: CDR1 SGHRS, CDR2 YFSETQ. Trimming pared 0 bases from V and 1 base from J, leaving 10 bases between. The CDR3 runs to 15 residues. The CDR3 DNA reads as TGCGCCAGCAGCTTGGGAGGTGCCCGGAACACTGAAGCTTTCTTT. Translated, it gives CASSLGGARNTEAFF.

The rearrangement joins TRBV10-3 to TRBJ2-1, with 8 nucleotides matching TRBD2. The J segment lost 5 bases and the V segment lost 6 bases, leaving 0 bases of the junction unmatched. Germline V gene lookup returns CDR1 ENHRY and CDR2 SYGVKD. The CDR3 consists of 12 residues. In nucleotides, the CDR3 is TGTGCCATCAGGCGGGAGGACAATGAGCAGTTCTTC. Translation: CAIRREDNEQFF.

The CDR3 is CATSRDLGNNQPQHF. In nucleotides, the CDR3 is TGTGCCACCAGCAGAGATCTGGGCAACAATCAGCCCCAGCATTTT. The chain is built from TRBV15 and TRBJ1-5; no firm D call. The germline V gene encodes CDR1 LNHNV and CDR2 YYDKDF (reference sequence). V gave up 0 bases and J gave up 3 bases, with 9 bases separating them. The CDR3 contains 15 residues.

This clone has just a few counts. The chain has TRBV10-1 and TRBJ2-7; TRBD1 is a possible D gene (6 bases). The V end lost 5 bases, the J end lost 5 bases, and 19 bases lay between the germline ends. The CDR3 covers 15 residues. Germline assignment: CDR1 WNHNN and CDR2 SYGVQD (reference sequence). The CDR3 is CASSLDSRPPHEQYF. The CDR3 DNA is TGCGCCAGCAGTCTGGACAGCAGGCCCCCCCACGAGCAGTACTTC.

The genes are TRBV5-4 and TRBJ1-1, with TRBD1 matching over 7 bases. Per the germline V gene, CDR1 is SGHNT and CDR2 is YYREEE (reference sequence). The ends lost 6 bases at V and 5 bases at J; junction bases unmatched: 10. This CDR3 comprises 14 residues. The CDR3 protein is CASNPTGALTEAFF. The DNA of the CDR3 is TGTGCCAGCAACCCAACAGGGGCGCTTACTGAAGCTTTCTTT.

This sequence joins TRBV11-2 and TRBJ1-2, with a possible D match to TRBD1 (5 bases). Germline V gives CDR1 SGHAT, CDR2 FQNNGV. Deletions cut 6 bases from V and 5 bases from J, with 13 bases between. The length of the CDR3 is 13 residues. The CDR3 bases are TGTGCCAGCAGTATTCATCAGGGATATGGCTACACCTTC. Translating gives CASSIHQGYGYTF.

The CDR3 DNA follows: TGTGCTAGTGGTTCCGGGACAGGGAACCCTAATAGCAATCAGCCCCAGCATTTT. It translates to CASGSGTGNPNSNQPQHF. The chain couples TRBV12-5 to TRBJ1-5, with 9 bases fitting TRBD1. The trim removed 4 bases at V and 0 bases at J, leaving 10 bases unmatched. Germline CDR1 LGHNT, CDR2 FRNRAP. This CDR3 has 18 amino acids. Together with reference TRBV12-5 and TRBJ1-5, the CDR3 gives the full variable domain: DARVTQTPRHKVTEMGQEVTMRCQPILGHNTVFWYRQTMMQGLELLAYFRNRAPLDDSGMPKDRFSAEMPDATLATLKIQPSEPRDSAVYFCASGSGTGNPNSNQPQHFGDGTRLSIL.

The rearrangement links TRBV27 to TRBJ1-5; 9 positions agree with TRBD1. This CDR3 is 17 amino acids long. The V gene end was trimmed by 3 bases and the J gene end by 5 bases; junction bases not matched to a gene: 11. CDR1 is MNHEY and CDR2 is SMNVEV in the germline V gene (reference sequence). The DNA for the CDR3 is TGTGCCAGCAGTTTGCGTGGGGGACAGGGAGGACATCAGCCCCAGCATTTT. Translated, it gives CASSLRGGQGGHQPQHF.

The V and J genes are TRBV13 and TRBJ2-5, with D maybe TRBD2 (6 bases). Germline V gene data show CDR1 as PRHDT and CDR2 as FYEKMQ (reference sequence). The CDR3 contains 14 residues. V was cut by 5 bases and J by 4 bases, with 14 bases left in between. In nucleotides, the CDR3 is TGTGCCAGCAGCCCCCCGACTAGACGAGAGACCCAGTACTTC. This translates into CASSPPTRRETQYF.

The chain links TRBV27 to TRBJ2-3; 10 bases fit TRBD2. The CDR3 is made up of 15 amino acids. V trimming: 4 bases; J trimming: 5 bases; junction bases outside the gene matches: 6. CDR1 is MNHEY and CDR2 is SMNVEV in the germline V gene (reference sequence). CDR3 nucleotide sequence: TGTGCCAGCAGTTCGGCTAGCGGGAGTGTAGATACGCAGTATTTT. Its translation is CASSSASGSVDTQYF.

This chain connects TRBV7-6 to TRBJ2-5, with 9 bases matching TRBD1. This CDR3 comprises 14 residues. V lost 5 bases to trimming and J lost 2 bases; unmatched junction nucleotides: 3. Germline V CDR1 and CDR2: SGHVS, FNYEAQ. The CDR3 reads CASSLGQGQETQYF. CDR3 nucleotide sequence: TGTGCCAGCAGCCTTGGACAGGGGCAAGAGACCCAGTACTTC.

The chain employs TRBV29-1 and TRBJ2-1; 15 positions agree with TRBD2. The germline CDR1 and CDR2 sequences are SQVTM and ANQGSEA. V gave up 4 bases and J gave up 9 bases; unmatched junction bases: 7. The CDR3 runs 15 residues. As DNA, the CDR3 is TGCAGCGTTGCCCGGACTAGCGGGGGGGGTAGTGAGCAGTTCTTC. As protein: CSVARTSGGGSEQFF.

This clone was recorded only once. This chain links TRBV27 with TRBJ1-5; tentatively, D is TRBD1 (6 bases). The CDR3 loop spans 15 amino acids. Germline V lookup: CDR1 MNHEY, CDR2 SMNVEV (reference sequence). Trimming pared 2 bases from V and 2 bases from J, leaving 10 bases between. The DNA of the CDR3 is TGTGCCAGCAGTTTAAGAGCAGGGGGCAATCAGCCCCAGCATTTT. It specifies CASSLRAGGNQPQHF.